The T cell receptor (beta chain) under discussion was sequenced for a study of blood T cell repertoires in COVID-19. Study-wide context: Acute and convalescent COVID-19 samples came from the United States, Italy and Spain.

Only in-frame clones appear in the TCRdb table, and some are missing; sequencing was by immunoSEQ multiplex PCR. This sample has around 160,000 clones, with around 86% found just once. This TCR came from a man in his fifties or sixties with acute or convalescent COVID-19. Sequenced material: peripheral blood.

Here the CDR3 reads CASSPSTGQKYYGYTF. For the CDR3, the DNA is TGTGCCAGCAGTCCCTCGACGGGACAGAAATACTATGGCTACACCTTC. This rearrangement joins TRBV27 to TRBJ1-2, with 7 positions matching TRBD1. The CDR3 contains 16 residues. With 5 bases clipped from V and 3 bases from J, the junction kept 12 bases outside the gene matches. Germline V CDR1 and CDR2: MNHEY, SMNVEV (reference sequence).